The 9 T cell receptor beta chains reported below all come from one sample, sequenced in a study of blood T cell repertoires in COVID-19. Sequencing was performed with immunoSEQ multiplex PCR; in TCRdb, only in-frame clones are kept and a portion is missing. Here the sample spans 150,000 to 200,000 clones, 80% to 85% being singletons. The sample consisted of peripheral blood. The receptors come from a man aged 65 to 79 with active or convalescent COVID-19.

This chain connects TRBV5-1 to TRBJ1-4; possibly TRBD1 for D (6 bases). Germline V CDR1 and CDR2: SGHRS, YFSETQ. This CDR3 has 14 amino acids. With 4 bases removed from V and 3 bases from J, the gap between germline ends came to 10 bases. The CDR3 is CASSVTGSNEKLFF. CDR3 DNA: TGCGCCAGCAGCGTTACAGGGTCTAATGAAAAACTGTTTTTT. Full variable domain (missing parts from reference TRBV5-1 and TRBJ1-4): KAGVTQTPRYLIKTRGQQVTLSCSPISGHRSVSWYQQTPGQGLQFLFEYFSETQRNKGNFPGRFSGRQFSNSRSEMNVSTLELGDSALYLCASSVTGSNEKLFFGSGTQLSVL.

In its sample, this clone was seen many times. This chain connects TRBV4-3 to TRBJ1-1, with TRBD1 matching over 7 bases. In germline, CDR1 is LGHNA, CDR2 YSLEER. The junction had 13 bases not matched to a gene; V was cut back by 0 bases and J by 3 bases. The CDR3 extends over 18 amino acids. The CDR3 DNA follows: TGCGCCAGCAGCCAAGATAGCGGAAAATGGACAGGACACACTGAAGCTTTCTTT. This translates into CASSQDSGKWTGHTEAFF.

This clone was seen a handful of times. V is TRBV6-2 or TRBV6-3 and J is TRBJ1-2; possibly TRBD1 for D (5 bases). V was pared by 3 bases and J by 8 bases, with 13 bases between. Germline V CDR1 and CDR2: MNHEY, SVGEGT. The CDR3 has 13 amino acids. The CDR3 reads CASSYEEGLGYTF. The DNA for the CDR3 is TGTGCCAGCAGTTATGAAGAGGGACTGGGCTACACCTTC.

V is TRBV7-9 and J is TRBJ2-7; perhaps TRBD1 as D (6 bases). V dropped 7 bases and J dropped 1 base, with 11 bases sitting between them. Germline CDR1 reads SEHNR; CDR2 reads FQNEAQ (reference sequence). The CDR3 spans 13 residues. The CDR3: CASTPGVSYEQYF. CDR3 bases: TGTGCCAGCACCCCAGGGGTATCCTACGAGCAGTACTTC.

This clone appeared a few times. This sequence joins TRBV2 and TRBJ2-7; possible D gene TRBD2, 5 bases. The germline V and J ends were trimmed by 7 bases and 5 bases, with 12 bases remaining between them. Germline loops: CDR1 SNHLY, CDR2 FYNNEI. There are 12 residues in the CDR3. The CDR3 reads CASTLAGNEQYF. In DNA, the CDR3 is TGTGCCAGCACCCTGGCGGGTAACGAGCAGTACTTC. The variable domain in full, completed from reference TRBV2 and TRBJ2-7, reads EPEVTQTPSHQVTQMGQEVILRCVPISNHLYFYWYRQILGQKVEFLVSFYNNEISEKSEIFDDQFSVERPDGSNFTLKIRSTKLEDSAMYFCASTLAGNEQYFGPGTRLTVT.

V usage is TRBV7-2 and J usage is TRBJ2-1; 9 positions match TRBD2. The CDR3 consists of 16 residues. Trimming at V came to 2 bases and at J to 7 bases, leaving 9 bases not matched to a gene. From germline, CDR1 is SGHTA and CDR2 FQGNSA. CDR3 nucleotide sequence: TGTGCCAGCAGCTTATACGGCGGGGGGGCAGGAAATGAGCAGTTCTTC. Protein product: CASSLYGGGAGNEQFF.

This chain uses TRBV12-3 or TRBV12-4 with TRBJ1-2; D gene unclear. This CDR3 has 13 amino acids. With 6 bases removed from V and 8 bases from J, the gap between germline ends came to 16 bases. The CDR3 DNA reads TGTGCCAGCAGCCTTTTGCGGCAAGGAGGCTACACCTTC. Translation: CASSLLRQGGYTF.

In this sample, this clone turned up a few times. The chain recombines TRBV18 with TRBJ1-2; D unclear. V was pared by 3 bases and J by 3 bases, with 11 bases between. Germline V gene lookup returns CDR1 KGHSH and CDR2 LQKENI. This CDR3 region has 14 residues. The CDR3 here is CASSPSYIDYGYTF. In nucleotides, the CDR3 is TGTGCCAGCTCACCTAGCTATATCGACTATGGCTACACCTTC.

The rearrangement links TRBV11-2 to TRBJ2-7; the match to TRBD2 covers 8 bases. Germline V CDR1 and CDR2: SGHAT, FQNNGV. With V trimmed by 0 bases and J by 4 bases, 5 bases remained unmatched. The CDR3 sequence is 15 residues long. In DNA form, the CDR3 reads TGTGCCAGCAGCTTAGATCCTAGCGGGCCTTACGAGCAGTACTTC. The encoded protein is CASSLDPSGPYEQYF.